These T cell receptor beta chains were read from a single sample in a study of T-cell reconstitution after alpha-beta-depleted transplantation in children. One entry per CDR3 protein, called by TCRdb with MiXCR from the PCR reads. The data contain hundreds of thousands of distinct CDR3 sequences, about an eighth of them seen just once; the ten biggest clones take up 0.79%. Material: PBMCs, obtained before TCRalphabeta/CD19-depleted stem cell transplant. The receptors originated from a girl aged 2-10 years with congenital amegakaryocytic thrombocytopenia, due to receive a stem cell transplant. CDR3s include the opening cysteine and the closing phenylalanine or tryptophan. A D gene is named only where the DNA matches it firmly. Clone size, where shown, is once, few, many, or a class for clones that have expanded.

D: TRBD2; J: TRBJ2-5; V: TRBV7-8; size: -; DNA: TGTGCCAGCAGCTTAGCGTGGGTAGCGGGAGAGACCCAGTACTTC; CDR3: CASSLAWVAGETQYF
D: -; J: TRBJ2-7; V: TRBV5-1; size: -; DNA: TGCGCCAGCAGCCCTCCGACTAGAAAAGACGAGCAGTACTTC; CDR3: CASSPPTRKDEQYF
D: TRBD1; J: TRBJ2-5; V: TRBV29-1; size: few; DNA: TGCAGCGTTGAGGTAACAGGGGGCGCGCAGACCCAGTACTTC; CDR3: CSVEVTGGAQTQYF
D: TRBD1; J: TRBJ2-4; V: TRBV5-5; size: -; DNA: TGTGCCAGCAGCAGGGGACAGGGGCGGGTTGACATTCAGTACTTC; CDR3: CASSRGQGRVDIQYF
D: -; J: TRBJ2-5; V: TRBV15; size: many; DNA: TGTGCCACCAGCCAGATCGGGGTGAAGGAGACCCAGTACTTC; CDR3: CATSQIGVKETQYF
D: -; J: TRBJ2-5; V: TRBV5-1; size: -; DNA: TGCGCCAGCAGCCCAGGCGGGATGGGAGGCGAGACCCAGTACTTC; CDR3: CASSPGGMGGETQYF
D: -; J: TRBJ2-6; V: TRBV6-5; size: many; DNA: TGTGCCAGCAGTTACTCCACCGGGGCCAACGTCCTGACTTTC; CDR3: CASSYSTGANVLTF
D: -; J: TRBJ2-1; V: TRBV5-1; size: many; DNA: TGCGCCAGCAGGATTGGCGATGAGCAGTTCTTC; CDR3: CASRIGDEQFF
D: -; J: TRBJ2-2; V: TRBV7-2; size: -; DNA: TGTGCCAGCAGCTTATTACGGGAGCTGTTTTTT; CDR3: CASSLLRELFF
D: -; J: TRBJ2-3; V: TRBV7-3; size: few; DNA: TGTGCCAGCAGCCGCGGGCTAGACACAGATACGCAGTATTTT; CDR3: CASSRGLDTDTQYF
D: -; J: TRBJ2-5; V: TRBV6-1; size: many; DNA: TGTGCCAGCAGGGAGGGGATTTTTATAGAGACCCAGTACTTC; CDR3: CASREGIFIETQYF
D: -; J: TRBJ2-1; V: TRBV7-6; size: many; DNA: TGTGCCAGCAGCTTAGACGTATCTGAGCAGTTCTTC; CDR3: CASSLDVSEQFF
D: TRBD1; J: TRBJ2-7; V: TRBV29-1; size: few; DNA: TGCAGCGTTGAGGTGACAGGGATCCACGAGCAGTACTTC; CDR3: CSVEVTGIHEQYF
D: -; J: TRBJ2-7; V: TRBV29-1; size: few; DNA: TGCAGCGTTGAGTTGACCTCCGAGCAGTACTTC; CDR3: CSVELTSEQYF
D: TRBD2; J: TRBJ2-1; V: TRBV20-1; size: many; DNA: TGCAGTGCTAGAGGGCCGGGACTAGCAACGAATGAGCAGTTCTTC; CDR3: CSARGPGLATNEQFF
D: -; J: TRBJ2-1; V: TRBV10-3; size: many; DNA: TGTGCCATCGCGCATGACAATGAGCAGTTCTTC; CDR3: CAIAHDNEQFF
D: -; J: TRBJ2-1; V: TRBV7-2; size: many; DNA: TGTGCCAGCACCACAAATAGGTTCCAGCGGAATGAGCAGTTCTTC; CDR3: CASTTNRFQRNEQFF
D: -; J: TRBJ1-1; V: TRBV20-1; size: -; DNA: TGCAGTGCCCAGGGCCAGGGAATTGAAGCTTTCTTT; CDR3: CSAQGQGIEAFF
D: TRBD2; J: TRBJ2-2; V: TRBV7-3; size: many; DNA: TGTGCCAGCTCCATCGGGAGGGAGTACACCGGGGAGCTGTTTTTT; CDR3: CASSIGREYTGELFF
D: TRBD2; J: TRBJ2-1; V: TRBV5-1; size: many; DNA: TGCGCCAGCATTAGCCCGGGACTAGTCAATGAGCAGTTCTTC; CDR3: CASISPGLVNEQFF
D: -; J: TRBJ2-7; V: TRBV28; size: many; DNA: TGTGCCAGCAGTTTATACCCCGAGCCCTACGAGCAGTACTTC; CDR3: CASSLYPEPYEQYF
D: -; J: TRBJ2-1; V: TRBV15; size: many; DNA: TGTGCCACCAGCACCGGGAACAATGAGCAGTTCTTC; CDR3: CATSTGNNEQFF
D: -; J: TRBJ2-1; V: TRBV9; size: many; DNA: TGTGCCAGCAGCGTAATAGGCGGGATAGAGCAGTTCTTC; CDR3: CASSVIGGIEQFF
D: -; J: TRBJ2-2; V: TRBV5-1; size: many; DNA: TGCGCCAGCAGCTTGGAAGCTCTACAGGGCGGGGAGCTGTTTTTT; CDR3: CASSLEALQGGELFF
D: TRBD2; J: TRBJ2-7; V: TRBV5-6; size: few; DNA: TGTGCCAGCAACCGCGGGAGAGACTACGAGCAGTACTTC; CDR3: CASNRGRDYEQYF
D: TRBD1; J: TRBJ1-2; V: TRBV10-3; size: many; DNA: TGTGCCATCAGTGCACAGGGGCTCTATGGCTACACCTTC; CDR3: CAISAQGLYGYTF
D: -; J: TRBJ2-7; V: TRBV5-1; size: -; DNA: TGCGCCAGCAGCTCCGATAGGGATAAGCAGTACTTC; CDR3: CASSSDRDKQYF
D: -; J: TRBJ2-7; V: TRBV20-1; size: -; DNA: TGCAGTGCTAGACCTATTCGCACCTACGAGCAGTACTTC; CDR3: CSARPIRTYEQYF
D: TRBD2; J: TRBJ2-1; V: TRBV20-1; size: -; DNA: TGCAGTGCTAGTCTAGCGGGAGGCCCATTGGATTTCTTC; CDR3: CSASLAGGPLDFF
D: TRBD1; J: TRBJ1-4; V: TRBV27; size: few; DNA: TGTGCCAGCAGTTTTAGGGGGCGCGGGGAAAAACTGTTTTTT; CDR3: CASSFRGRGEKLFF
D: -; J: TRBJ2-2; V: TRBV4-1; size: -; DNA: TGCGCCAGCAGCCAAGATATCCGGGACCGCGGGGAGCTGTTTTTT; CDR3: CASSQDIRDRGELFF
D: -; J: TRBJ2-2; V: TRBV30; size: -; DNA: TGTGCCTGGAGTTACGGGACGGAGAACACCGGGGAGCTGTTTTTT; CDR3: CAWSYGTENTGELFF
D: TRBD2; J: TRBJ2-4; V: TRBV14; size: -; DNA: TGTGCCAGCAGCCCCCTCGGACTAGCGGGAGCGGGACTTACCGCCAAAAACATTCAGTACTTC; CDR3: CASSPLGLAGAGLTAKNIQYF
D: TRBD2; J: TRBJ2-2; V: TRBV7-9; size: -; DNA: TGTGCCAGCAGCCACCCCGGGACTAGTGACGGGGAGCTGTTTTTT; CDR3: CASSHPGTSDGELFF
D: TRBD1; J: TRBJ2-3; V: TRBV27; size: few; DNA: TGTGCCAGCACCCCAGGAGGACAGGGGGCGGGAGATACGCAGTATTTT; CDR3: CASTPGGQGAGDTQYF
D: TRBD2; J: TRBJ2-3; V: TRBV5-1; size: many; DNA: TGCGCCAGCAGCTTGGTCCAGCGGGAGGGGGCAGATACGCAGTATTTT; CDR3: CASSLVQREGADTQYF
D: TRBD2; J: TRBJ2-1; V: TRBV7-9; size: -; DNA: TGTGCCAGCAGCTTTGTAGCGGGAGGGAACAATGAGCAGTTCTTC; CDR3: CASSFVAGGNNEQFF
D: TRBD2; J: TRBJ2-1; V: TRBV5-1; size: -; DNA: TGCGCCAGCAGCTTGAAGGGTTTCAGCGGGAGGCTTGAGCAGTTCTTC; CDR3: CASSLKGFSGRLEQFF
D: -; J: TRBJ2-1; V: TRBV5-1; size: many; DNA: TGCGCCACCGCTGGGGATAATGAGCAGTTCTTC; CDR3: CATAGDNEQFF
D: TRBD2; J: TRBJ2-1; V: TRBV20-1; size: few; DNA: TGCAGTGCCCGACCTGGACTAGCGGGAATGAATGAGCAGTTCTTC; CDR3: CSARPGLAGMNEQFF
D: -; J: TRBJ2-6; V: TRBV21-1; size: few; DNA: TGTGCCAGCAGCACTAGCTTGACAGGGGAAATGGAGGCTGGGGCCAACGTCCTGACTTTC; CDR3: CASSTSLTGEMEAGANVLTF
D: -; J: TRBJ1-4; V: TRBV11-2; size: many; DNA: TGTGCCAGCAGCTTAGTTGCCCTCTCCCCAGTATCCCCAATGGGAAAACTGTTTTTT; CDR3: CASSLVALSPVSPMGKLFF
D: -; J: TRBJ2-7; V: TRBV12-3/TRBV12-4; size: many; DNA: TGTGCCAGCAGTTTTTGGGGGGAGCAGTACTTC; CDR3: CASSFWGEQYF
D: -; J: TRBJ2-5; V: TRBV20-1; size: many; DNA: TGCAGTGCTAGCCCCCCGGACCAAGAGACCCAGTACTTC; CDR3: CSASPPDQETQYF
D: -; J: TRBJ2-3; V: TRBV7-6; size: few; DNA: TGTGCCAGCAGCTTAGCGCTGGCGACGCAGTATTTT; CDR3: CASSLALATQYF
D: -; J: TRBJ1-5; V: TRBV5-1; size: many; DNA: TGCGCCAGCAGCCCGGATGGCGGCGTTAATCAGCCCCAGCATTTT; CDR3: CASSPDGGVNQPQHF
D: TRBD2; J: TRBJ2-1; V: TRBV28; size: -; DNA: TGTGCCAGCAGTTCAAACGATAGAGCGGGGAGCTCCTACAATGAGCAGTTCTTC; CDR3: CASSSNDRAGSSYNEQFF
D: TRBD2; J: TRBJ2-3; V: TRBV28; size: few; DNA: TGTGCCAGCAGTCGAGCGGGAGTAGTCACAGATACGCAGTATTTT; CDR3: CASSRAGVVTDTQYF
D: -; J: TRBJ1-1; V: TRBV20-1; size: -; DNA: TGCAGTGCTAGCGACCCAAGGGGGAACACTGAAGCTTTCTTT; CDR3: CSASDPRGNTEAFF
D: -; J: TRBJ1-1; V: TRBV30; size: -; DNA: TGTGCCTGGCTAACTAGGAACACTGAAGCTTTCTTT; CDR3: CAWLTRNTEAFF
D: -; J: TRBJ1-5; V: TRBV4-1; size: few; DNA: TGCGCCAGCAGCAAGGGCCTCTTAAATCAGCCCCAGCATTTT; CDR3: CASSKGLLNQPQHF
D: TRBD1; J: TRBJ2-7; V: TRBV29-1; size: many; DNA: TGCAGCGTTGAAGACCCCAGGGGGCTTTACGAGCAGTACTTC; CDR3: CSVEDPRGLYEQYF
D: TRBD2; J: TRBJ2-1; V: TRBV5-1; size: many; DNA: TGCGCCAGCGAGGGACTAGCGGGATCTTACAATGAGCAGTTCTTC; CDR3: CASEGLAGSYNEQFF
D: -; J: TRBJ2-1; V: TRBV20-1; size: many; DNA: TGCAGTGCTAGAGGGGTGACAGGAGGCAATGAGCAGTTCTTC; CDR3: CSARGVTGGNEQFF
D: TRBD2; J: TRBJ2-7; V: TRBV10-3; size: many; DNA: TGTGCCATCACCTCCCCGGGGGGCTACGAGCAGTACTTC; CDR3: CAITSPGGYEQYF
D: TRBD1; J: TRBJ1-1; V: TRBV5-1; size: few; DNA: TGCGCCAGCAGCGCGGACAGGGCCACCACTGAAGCTTTCTTT; CDR3: CASSADRATTEAFF
D: -; J: TRBJ1-5; V: TRBV4-2; size: -; DNA: TGTGCCAGCAGCCCGGTCGTCTCCCGGGGTATTAGTAGCAATCAGCCCCAGCATTTT; CDR3: CASSPVVSRGISSNQPQHF
D: -; J: TRBJ2-1; V: TRBV27; size: many; DNA: TGTGCCAGCAGATCTGGAGTCGGCGGGACCTACAATGAGCAGTTCTTC; CDR3: CASRSGVGGTYNEQFF
D: -; J: TRBJ2-1; V: TRBV7-7; size: many; DNA: TGTGCCAGCAGCTTCGGACCCGATTACAATGAGCAGTTCTTC; CDR3: CASSFGPDYNEQFF
D: -; J: TRBJ1-4; V: TRBV12-3/TRBV12-4; size: many; DNA: TGTGCCAGCAGTTTGCGGGGGTCTAATGAAAAACTGTTTTTT; CDR3: CASSLRGSNEKLFF